This T cell receptor (beta chain) was observed in a study of shared clonotypes between healthy human individuals. Study at large: Each donor's CD8 memory used one plate, CD8 naive two, each CD4 subset three. Study conclusions and caveats: When compared with the clonotypes that were shared by all four sorted-subset donors, the non-shared clonotypes turned out to have lower generation probabilities.

Method: immunoSEQ multiplex PCR; TCRdb's copy keeps in-frame clones and lacks some. The table has over a million clones, 70% to 80% seen once. Germline CDR1 reads MGHRA; CDR2 reads YSYEKL. The V end lost 0 bases, the J end lost 9 bases, and 15 bases lay between the germline ends. There are 15 residues in the CDR3. A word on this clone: The antigen remains undetermined.

Donors were healthy HIV-negative adults without recently reported acute infections or vaccinations. The J gene is TRBJ1-5, the V gene TRBV4-1, with D unclear. The clonotype originates from a man younger than 35 in good health. Source material: memory CD4+ T cells sorted from blood. The subset denotes: CD45RA-negative fraction. This chain's CDR3 is CASSQDSTGLGPQHF. The DNA for the CDR3 is TGCGCCAGCAGCCAAGATAGTACGGGTTTAGGGCCCCAGCATTTT.